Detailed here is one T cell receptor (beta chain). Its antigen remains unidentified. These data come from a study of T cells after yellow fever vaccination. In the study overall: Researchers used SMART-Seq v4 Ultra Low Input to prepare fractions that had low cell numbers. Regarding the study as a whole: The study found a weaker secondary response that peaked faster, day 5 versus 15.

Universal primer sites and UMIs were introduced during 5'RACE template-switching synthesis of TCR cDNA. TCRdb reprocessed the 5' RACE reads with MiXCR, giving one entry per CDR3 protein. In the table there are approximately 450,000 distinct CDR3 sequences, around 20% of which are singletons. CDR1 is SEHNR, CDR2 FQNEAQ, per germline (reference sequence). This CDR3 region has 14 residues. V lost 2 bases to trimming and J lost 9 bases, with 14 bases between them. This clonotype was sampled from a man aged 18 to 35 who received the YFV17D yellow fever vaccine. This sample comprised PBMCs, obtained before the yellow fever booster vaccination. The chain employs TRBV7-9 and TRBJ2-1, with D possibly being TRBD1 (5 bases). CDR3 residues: CASSLMQGSSEQFF. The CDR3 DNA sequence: TGTGCCAGCAGCTTAATGCAGGGAAGTAGTGAGCAGTTCTTC.